This TCR beta chain was recovered during a study of T cell clonotyping in hematopoietic cell transplantation. This CDR3 has 16 residues. Trimming removed 1 base from V and 1 base from J, with 13 bases in between. CDR1 and CDR2 from the germline V gene are MNHEY and SMNVEV (reference sequence). Regarding time point: recipient sample about 28 days before transplant, after cytoreduction. Here immunoSEQ multiplex PCR was the method, and the copy in TCRdb shows in-frame clones only, minus some. Of 45,000 to 60,000 clones listed, approximately 90% are singletons. The clonotype comes from a man aged 55 to 70 with biphenotypic leukemia. Some clones in this sample may be carry-over from other donors' samples. The chain is built from TRBV27 and TRBJ1-1, with a possible D match to TRBD1 (5 bases). Sequences were derived from peripheral blood mononuclear cells, sampled before stem cell transplant. CDR3 sequence reads: CASSLWIGAWNTEAFF. The CDR3 DNA reads as TGTGCCAGCAGTTTATGGATCGGGGCATGGAACACTGAAGCTTTCTTT.